This T cell receptor (beta chain) originates from a study of cytomegalovirus exposure and HLA in healthy donors. General study points: The study designated 150 or so TCR beta chains cytomegalovirus-associated. The tendency of first-cohort TCR clusters to co-occur in the 120 or so validation repertoires was identified by a subsequent analysis.

With respect to this clone: Its antigen is not identified.

Some clones are missing from TCRdb's copy, which holds only in-frame ones; the method was immunoSEQ multiplex PCR. The sample has 150,000 to 200,000 clones; about 81% are singletons. In germline, CDR1 is MDHEN, CDR2 SYDVKM. The CDR3 runs to 14 residues. V was clipped by 8 bases and J by 3 bases; unmatched bases: 5. The sample was PBMCs. The receptor was derived from a woman aged 25 to 45 in good health and CMV-seronegative. The rearrangement links TRBV28 to TRBJ2-7, with 12 nucleotides matching TRBD2. The CDR3 DNA follows: TGTGCCAGCGCTAAACTAGCGGGAGGCTACGAGCAGTACTTC. It translates to CASAKLAGGYEQYF. The entire variable domain, with the rest obtained from reference TRBV28 and TRBJ2-7, is as follows: DVKVTQSSRYLVKRTGEKVFLECVQDMDHENMFWYRQDPGLGLRLIYFSYDVKMKEKGDIPEGYSVSREKKERFSLILESASTNQTSMYLCASAKLAGGYEQYFGPGTRLTVT.